Below, one T cell receptor beta chain is given with its context. This clone has more than one count but fewer than ten. Which antigen it targets is not known. Within one base of it there is no much larger clone, and no base qualities were kept. These data belong to a study of cytomegalovirus exposure and HLA in healthy donors listed by TCRdb under 2017. Some background on the complete study: In an earlier analysis of fewer than 750 of the donors, less than 350 Gb of sequence data and roughly 100 million unique TCR beta sequences from about 190 million T cells were reported. An early release that covered fewer than 800 HLA-typed donors contained approximately 300 gigabases of sequencing data and 80 million or so unique TCR sequences. The number of typed donors differed by locus: roughly 629-640 for A, B, C, DRB1 and DQB1; some 540 for DQA1; 606 for DPA1; and some 450 for DPB1. The study combined high-throughput TCR immunosequencing, statistical association of individual TCRs with disease status, and machine learning to predict cytomegalovirus infection status. Every discovery cohort repertoire had been produced on one sequencing platform. Among some 410 genotyped donors of the cohort, an average of 235,054 unique TCR beta nucleotide sequences were sequenced per donor, roughly 18% of them non-productive. Using immunosequencing, the study profiled T cell repertoires from approximately 700 subjects and related those repertoires to cytomegalovirus serostatus. Donor age, sex, ethnicity and CMV serostatus were compiled alongside the repertoire data. The study aimed to test whether cataloging public T cell receptors could reveal signatures of past pathogen exposure. A few DR-DQ haplotypes were handled as single units for association and clustering because linkage in the cohort was strong. The genetic ancestry cluster associated with self-reported Caucasian donors included 81% of the roughly 390 genotyped donors. A later analysis re-examined previously published TCR beta repertoires from hundreds of donors and added high-resolution HLA genotyping to investigate patterns of TCR occurrence. HLA typing covered class I and class II loci at four-digit resolution. In a later genetic analysis, genome-wide SNP genotypes for about 55% of the 666 donors were used, and that subset was treated as a discovery cohort. A separate validation cohort of over a hundred different subjects was used in addition to the roughly 670-subject first cohort. Rather than drawing on any new phenotypic data, the later analysis identified candidate immune exposures from TCR beta sequences and the way those sequences occurred across donors. An earlier analysis of 450 to 750 of the donors used high-throughput TCR beta sequencing to judge whether each TCR beta V gene segment behaved as functional or pseudogenic. General findings and caveats noted by the study authors: The classifier was reported to diagnose cytomegalovirus status with high specificity and sensitivity in both the original and validation cohorts. The presence/absence analyses assumed that sequencing depth was roughly uniform across donors, and that assumption may not be true. In a later analysis, about 16,000 TCR beta sequences were associated with specific HLA alleles at a false discovery rate of 0.05. Most TCR sequences were seen in very few donors, while some public TCRs were found in many individuals. Strong co-occurrence of HLA alleles, especially DR and DQ, made assigning TCR associations to individual alleles difficult. In a later analysis, TCR association rates were found to vary across HLA loci, with the most associated TCRs seen for DRB1 alleles and the fewest for HLA-C alleles. Correlated functional status among segregating V segments might reflect linkage disequilibrium, but an unknown experimental factor could not be ruled out. The study gave a list of 150 to 200 TCR beta chains associated with cytomegalovirus. According to the authors, the approach could potentially be generalized to other disease states and immunological phenotypes. In a later genetic analysis, fewer N-insertions in productive TCRs were reported among donors in an Asian-associated ancestry cluster than the approximately 710-donor mean. A later analysis found that HLA-associated TCR beta chains were more clonally expanded and had lower generation probabilities than equally common non-associated chains. A cluster of highly shared sequence variants was judged likely to be a technical artifact of the sequencing pipeline. A few of the identified cytomegalovirus-associated TCR beta chains were confirmed in vitro to be specific for cytomegalovirus antigens. In a later analysis, most CMV-associated TCR beta chains were found to appear HLA-restricted, with HLA associations seemingly driven largely by CMV exposure. In this cohort, only TCR beta chains were sequenced, and detectable features were limited by the absence of alpha or paired-chain data. Because counts were too low, seventeen rarely observed V segments, including chromosome 9 orphons, were left out of the earlier analysis of a few hundred of the donors. In an earlier analysis of about 550 of the donors, most TCR beta V segments were observed in productive rearrangements about 87% or about 30% of the time, broadly matching IMGT annotations. HLA typing was unavailable for some donors at each locus, so association tests used only the typed subset. Immune exposure information for the cohort was limited to CMV serostatus. V-gene and J-gene trimming of TCR beta chains was associated with a missense DCLRE1C variant in a later genetic analysis, and the association was replicated in an independent cohort. Several of the top co-occurrence clusters appeared to be linked to parvovirus B19, influenza, CMV and Epstein-Barr virus, according to a later analysis. A further reported finding was that TCR beta sequences accurately predicted the HLA-A and HLA-B alleles for most subjects in the first cohort.

The cohort consisted of 666 healthy bone marrow donors. Cohort members were all nominally healthy when sampled, although unrecorded immune exposures were likely present. The donor tested CMV seronegative, placing the donor among the 350 or so seronegative members of the cohort. A peripheral blood sample was collected from each donor, and TCR beta sequencing was performed on peripheral blood mononuclear cells. Genomic DNA extraction from the blood cell samples was performed with the Qiagen DNeasy Blood Extraction Kit. Preparation of the library involved the immunoSEQ multiplex PCR assay. For the multiplex PCR, a mixture combining 60 forward primers for TCR Vbeta segments and 13 reverse primers for TCR Jbeta segments was used. The CDR3 region of rearranged TCR beta genes was amplified from genomic DNA with a multiplex PCR assay. On the Illumina HiSeq System, the amplified TCR beta libraries were sequenced as 87-base-pair reads. Concerning the study's data processing: A later analysis counted approximately 84 million unique TCR beta chains across the 640 or so repertoires, and around 9.9 million of these chains were shared by at least two donors. Raw reads were error-corrected and collapsed into unique sequences with a nearest-neighbor algorithm that merged closely related sequences to remove PCR and sequencing errors. V, D and J gene segments were assigned by aligning CDR3 sequences to IMGT reference sequences. Each retained sequence needed at least a six-nucleotide match to both a V gene segment and a J gene segment. A rearrangement counted as productive if the CDR3 had no stop codons and remained in frame with V and J, and every other rearrangement counted as non-productive. Following IMGT convention, CDR3 was defined as the stretch from the second conserved V-encoded cysteine up to the conserved J-encoded phenylalanine. The earlier analysis of about 500 of the donors excluded sequences that lacked an unambiguous match to a single V gene segment. An earlier analysis of some 610 of the donors called V segments functional above 56.7% productive rearrangements and segregating when the between-donor standard deviation exceeded 5%. A statistical classification framework was developed to diagnose cytomegalovirus status using the catalog of TCR beta chain sequences. In a later analysis, TCR nucleotide sequences were compared against IMGT/GENE-DB human TR gene sequences so that V and J genes could be assigned. In a later analysis, CDR3 sequences and most-parsimonious VDJ recombination scenarios were assigned using the TCRdist pipeline. In a later analysis, each TCR beta chain was defined by its CDR3 amino acid sequence together with its V-gene family, and reads without a unique V-gene family were excluded. As a way to deal with suspected cross-contamination and a sequencing artifact, a later analysis dropped 500 to 700 nucleotide sequences that were highly shared and had low generation probability. In a later analysis, a clonal expansion index for each public chain was calculated from normalized within-repertoire ranks of inferred template counts. A later analysis computed generation probabilities with a VDJ recombination model fitted to out-of-frame rearrangements, and checked the results against IGoR. A later analysis scored TCR-TCR, TCR-HLA and TCR-CMV co-occurrence with hypergeometric tests, applying a repertoire-size bias correction to TCR pairs. False discovery rates were estimated in a later analysis by permuting HLA or CMV assignments 20 times. In a later analysis, co-occurring TCRs were grouped using DBSCAN, and TCRdist sequence similarity was added for clustering within HLA-allele-positive subsets. Repertoires with fewer than 30,000 or more than 120,000 public chains were left out of co-occurrence clustering, as were about 5 repertoires with anomalous nucleotide sharing. TCRdb's version of the immuneACCESS table is confined to in-frame rearrangements and falls short of the full clone set. An unresolved V gene accounts for under half of the shortfall where checked; the remainder is of unknown origin. The V and J calls and clone size are taken from that table; D and trimming were inferred from the DNA. The sample records around 150,000 clones, approximately 80% of which are singletons. The top ten constitute around 3.1% of the sample.

The sequence was obtained from a middle-aged man in good health and CMV-seronegative. The specimen was PBMCs.

The CDR3 amino acid sequence is: CASSPQLGAFYGYTF. The DNA sequence is as follows: TGTGCCAGCAGCCCCCAGTTAGGGGCTTTTTATGGCTACACCTTC. This chain is built from TRBV2 and TRBJ1-2; the D gene is possibly TRBD1, with 5 bases matching. Measured from the cysteine to the phenylalanine, the CDR3 is 15 residues long. Just the 45-base CDR3 DNA is kept, in frame starting at base 1. V was cut back by 6 bases and J by 5 bases, leaving a gap of 19 bases between them. The germline V gene supplies CDR1 SNHLY and CDR2 FYNNEI.